This entry features one T cell receptor beta chain sequence. Its cognate antigen is unknown. These data come from a study of T-cell memory formation after mild COVID-19. General study results and limits: CD4/CD8 balance held among clones contracting day 15 to 85, and later expanders leaned CD4+. SARS-CoV-2 specificity was not confirmed for second-wave clones peaking on day 37.

Germline lookup yields CDR1 SNHLY and CDR2 FYNNEI. This CDR3 comprises 15 residues. V lost 6 bases to trimming and J lost 2 bases; unmatched junction nucleotides: 4. One entry per CDR3 protein, called by TCRdb with MiXCR from the 5' RACE reads. The sample shows fewer than 250,000 distinct CDR3 sequences, around 25% of them seen only once. The sequenced sample was PBMCs or a T cell subset sorted from them (not recorded which). The sequence was obtained from an adult woman who had mild COVID-19 (a few samples of this study predate the infection). Cell type and time point are not known. V gene TRBV2 combines with J gene TRBJ1-3; TRBD1 aligns across 10 bases. The CDR3 region is CASRAGQGAGNTIYF. DNA of the CDR3: TGTGCCAGCAGGGCCGGACAGGGGGCTGGAAACACCATATATTTT.